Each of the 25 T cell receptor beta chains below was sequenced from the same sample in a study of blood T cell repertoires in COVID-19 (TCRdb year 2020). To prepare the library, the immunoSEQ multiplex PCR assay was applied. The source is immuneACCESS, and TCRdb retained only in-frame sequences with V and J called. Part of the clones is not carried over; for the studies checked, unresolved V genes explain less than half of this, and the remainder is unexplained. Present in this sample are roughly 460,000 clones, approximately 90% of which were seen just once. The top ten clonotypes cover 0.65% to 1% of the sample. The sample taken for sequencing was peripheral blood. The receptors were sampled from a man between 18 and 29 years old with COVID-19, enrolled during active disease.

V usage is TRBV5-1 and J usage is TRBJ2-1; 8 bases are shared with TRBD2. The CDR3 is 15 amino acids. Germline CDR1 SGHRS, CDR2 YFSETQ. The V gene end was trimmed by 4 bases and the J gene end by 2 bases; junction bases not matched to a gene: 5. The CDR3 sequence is CASSAGRAAYNEQFF. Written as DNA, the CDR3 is TGCGCCAGCAGCGCCGGGAGGGCCGCCTACAATGAGCAGTTCTTC.

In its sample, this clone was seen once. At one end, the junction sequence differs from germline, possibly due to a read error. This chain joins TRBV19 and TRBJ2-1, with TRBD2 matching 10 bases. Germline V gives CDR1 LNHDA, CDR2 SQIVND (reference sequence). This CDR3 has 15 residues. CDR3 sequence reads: CASSIQLAGNNGQFF. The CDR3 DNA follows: TGTGCCAGTAGTATACAACTAGCGGGAAACAATGGGCAGTTCTTC.

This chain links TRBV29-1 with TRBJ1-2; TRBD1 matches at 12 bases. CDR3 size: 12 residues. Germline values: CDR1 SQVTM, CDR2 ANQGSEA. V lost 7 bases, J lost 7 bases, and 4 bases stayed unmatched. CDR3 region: CSGGTGGSGYTF. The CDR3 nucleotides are TGCAGCGGGGGGACAGGGGGCTCTGGCTACACCTTC.

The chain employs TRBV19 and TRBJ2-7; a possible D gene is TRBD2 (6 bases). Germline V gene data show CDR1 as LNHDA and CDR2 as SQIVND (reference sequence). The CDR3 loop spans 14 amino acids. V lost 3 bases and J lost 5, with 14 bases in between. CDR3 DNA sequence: TGTGCCAGTAGTATGGGAGGTACAGTCAACGAGCAGTACTTC. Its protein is CASSMGGTVNEQYF.

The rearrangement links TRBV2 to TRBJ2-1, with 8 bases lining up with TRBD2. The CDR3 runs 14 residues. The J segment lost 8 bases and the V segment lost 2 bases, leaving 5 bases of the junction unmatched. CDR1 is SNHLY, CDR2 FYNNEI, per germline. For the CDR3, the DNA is TGTGCCAGCAGTGAAAGCGGGAGTAGGGATGAGCAGTTCTTC. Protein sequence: CASSESGSRDEQFF.

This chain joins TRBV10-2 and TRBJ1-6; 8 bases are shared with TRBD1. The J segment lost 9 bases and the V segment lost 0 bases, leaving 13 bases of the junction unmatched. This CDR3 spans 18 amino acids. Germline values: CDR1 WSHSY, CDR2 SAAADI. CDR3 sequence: CASSESRDRLAIPSPLHF. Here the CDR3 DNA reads TGCGCCAGCAGTGAGTCGCGGGACAGGCTAGCTATCCCTTCACCCCTCCACTTT.

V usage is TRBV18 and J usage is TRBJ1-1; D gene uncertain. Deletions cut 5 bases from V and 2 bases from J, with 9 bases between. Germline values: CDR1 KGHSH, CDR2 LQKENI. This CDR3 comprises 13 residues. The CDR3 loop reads CASSEASNTEAFF. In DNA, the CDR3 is TGTGCCAGCTCAGAGGCCTCAAACACTGAAGCTTTCTTT.

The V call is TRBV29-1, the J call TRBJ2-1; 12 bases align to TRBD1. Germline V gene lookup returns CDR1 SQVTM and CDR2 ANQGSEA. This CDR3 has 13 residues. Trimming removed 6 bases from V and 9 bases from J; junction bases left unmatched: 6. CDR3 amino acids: CSVRDRGPPEQFF. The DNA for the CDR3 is TGCAGCGTGCGGGACAGGGGGCCCCCTGAGCAGTTCTTC.

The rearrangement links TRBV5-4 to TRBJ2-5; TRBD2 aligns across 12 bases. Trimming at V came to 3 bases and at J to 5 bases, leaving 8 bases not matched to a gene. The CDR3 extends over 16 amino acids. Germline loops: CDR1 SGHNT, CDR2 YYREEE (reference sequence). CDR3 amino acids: CASSSPTSGRVETQYF. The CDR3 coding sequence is TGTGCCAGCAGCTCCCCGACTAGCGGGAGAGTTGAGACCCAGTACTTC.

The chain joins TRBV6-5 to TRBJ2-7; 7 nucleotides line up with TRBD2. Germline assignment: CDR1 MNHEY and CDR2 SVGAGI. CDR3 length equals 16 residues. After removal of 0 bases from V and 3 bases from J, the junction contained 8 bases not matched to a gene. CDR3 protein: CASSYSGGGALYEQYF. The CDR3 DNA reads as TGTGCCAGCAGTTACTCAGGCGGGGGAGCCCTCTACGAGCAGTACTTC.

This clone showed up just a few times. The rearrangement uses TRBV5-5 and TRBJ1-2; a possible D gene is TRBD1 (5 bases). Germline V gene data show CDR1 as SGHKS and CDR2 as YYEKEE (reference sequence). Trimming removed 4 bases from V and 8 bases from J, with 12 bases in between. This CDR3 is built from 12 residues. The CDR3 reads CASSQRRGGYTF. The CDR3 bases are TGTGCCAGCAGCCAGAGGAGGGGCGGCTACACCTTC. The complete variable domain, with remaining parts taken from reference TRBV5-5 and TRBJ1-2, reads DAGVTQSPTHLIKTRGQQVTLRCSPISGHKSVSWYQQVLGQGPQFIFQYYEKEERGRGNFPDRFSARQFPNYSSELNVNALLLGDSALYLCASSQRRGGYTFGSGTRLTVV.

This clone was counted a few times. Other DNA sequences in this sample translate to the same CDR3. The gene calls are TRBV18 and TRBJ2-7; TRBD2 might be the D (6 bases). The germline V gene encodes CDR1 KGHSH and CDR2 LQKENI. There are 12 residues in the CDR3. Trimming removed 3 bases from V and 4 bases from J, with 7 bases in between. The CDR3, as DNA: TGTGCCAGCTCACCCGGGAGTTACGAGCAGTACTTC. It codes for CASSPGSYEQYF.

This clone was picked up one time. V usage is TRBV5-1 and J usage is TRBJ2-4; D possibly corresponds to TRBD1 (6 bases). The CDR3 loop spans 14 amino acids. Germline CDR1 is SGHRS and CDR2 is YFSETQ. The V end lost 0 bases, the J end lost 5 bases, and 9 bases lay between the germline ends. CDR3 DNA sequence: TGCGCCAGCAGCTTGGGGGCAGGGGAAAACATTCAGTACTTC. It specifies CASSLGAGENIQYF.

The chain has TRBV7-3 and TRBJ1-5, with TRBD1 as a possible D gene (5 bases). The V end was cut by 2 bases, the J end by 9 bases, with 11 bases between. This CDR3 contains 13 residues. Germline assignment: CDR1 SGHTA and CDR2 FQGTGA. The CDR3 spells CASSLGNGAPQHF. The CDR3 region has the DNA TGTGCCAGCAGCTTAGGCAATGGGGCGCCCCAGCATTTT.

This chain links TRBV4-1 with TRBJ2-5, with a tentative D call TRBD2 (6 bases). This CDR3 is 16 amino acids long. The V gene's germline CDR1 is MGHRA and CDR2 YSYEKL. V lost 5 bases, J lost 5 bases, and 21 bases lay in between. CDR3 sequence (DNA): TGCGCCAGCAGCAAGAACCCGGGAGTTGGGCTGGAGACCCAGTACTTC. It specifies CASSKNPGVGLETQYF.

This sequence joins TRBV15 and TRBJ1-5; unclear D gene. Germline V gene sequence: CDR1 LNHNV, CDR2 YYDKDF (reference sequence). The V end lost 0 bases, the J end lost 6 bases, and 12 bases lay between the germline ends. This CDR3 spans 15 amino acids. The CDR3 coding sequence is TGTGCCACCAGCAGAGAACTGGAGGGCTTTCAGCCCCAGCATTTT. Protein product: CATSRELEGFQPQHF.

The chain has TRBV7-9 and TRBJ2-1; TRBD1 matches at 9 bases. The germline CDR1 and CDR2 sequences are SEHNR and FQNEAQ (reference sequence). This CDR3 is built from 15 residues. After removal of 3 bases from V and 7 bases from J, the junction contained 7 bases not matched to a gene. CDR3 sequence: CASSFERQGGNEQFF. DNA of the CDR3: TGTGCCAGCAGCTTCGAGAGACAGGGGGGGAATGAGCAGTTCTTC.

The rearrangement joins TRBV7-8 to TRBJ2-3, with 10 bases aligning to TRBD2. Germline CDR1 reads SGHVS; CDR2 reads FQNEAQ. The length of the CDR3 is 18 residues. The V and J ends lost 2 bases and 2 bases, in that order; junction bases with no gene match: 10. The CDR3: CASSLSPSGRVLTDTQYF. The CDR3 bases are TGTGCCAGCAGCTTATCCCCGAGCGGGAGGGTCCTCACAGATACGCAGTATTTT.

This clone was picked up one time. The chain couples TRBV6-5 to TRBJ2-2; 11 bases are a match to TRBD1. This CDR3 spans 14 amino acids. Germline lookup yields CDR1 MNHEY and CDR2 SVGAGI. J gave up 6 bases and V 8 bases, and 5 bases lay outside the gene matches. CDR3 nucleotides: TGTGCCAGCGGGGGACAGGGGGTCGCCGGGGAGCTGTTTTTT. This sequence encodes CASGGQGVAGELFF.

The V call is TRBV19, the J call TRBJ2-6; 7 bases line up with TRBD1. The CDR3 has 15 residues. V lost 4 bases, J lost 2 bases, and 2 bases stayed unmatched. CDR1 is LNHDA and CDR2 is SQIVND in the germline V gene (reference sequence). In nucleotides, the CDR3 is TGTGCCAGTAGTACGGGACAGACTGGGGCCAACGTCCTGACTTTC. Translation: CASSTGQTGANVLTF.

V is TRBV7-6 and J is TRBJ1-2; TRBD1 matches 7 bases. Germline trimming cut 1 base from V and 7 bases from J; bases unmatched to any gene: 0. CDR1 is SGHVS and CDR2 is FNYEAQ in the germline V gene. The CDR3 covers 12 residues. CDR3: CASSLGQGGYTF. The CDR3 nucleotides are TGTGCCAGCAGCTTAGGACAGGGTGGCTACACCTTC.

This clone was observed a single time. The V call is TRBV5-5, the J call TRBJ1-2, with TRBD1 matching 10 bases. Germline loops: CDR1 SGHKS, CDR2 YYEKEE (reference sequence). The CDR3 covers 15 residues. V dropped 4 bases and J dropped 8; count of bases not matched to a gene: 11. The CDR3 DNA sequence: TGTGCCAGCAGCGCCTACCAGACAGGGGGCGCAGGCTACACCTTC. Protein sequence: CASSAYQTGGAGYTF.

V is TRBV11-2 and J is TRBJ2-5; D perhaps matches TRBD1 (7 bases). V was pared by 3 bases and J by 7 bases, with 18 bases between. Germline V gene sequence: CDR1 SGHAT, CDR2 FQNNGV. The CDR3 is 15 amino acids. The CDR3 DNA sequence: TGTGCCAGCAGCTTCGAGGGACAGCTCGGGGGGACCCAGTACTTC. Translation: CASSFEGQLGGTQYF.

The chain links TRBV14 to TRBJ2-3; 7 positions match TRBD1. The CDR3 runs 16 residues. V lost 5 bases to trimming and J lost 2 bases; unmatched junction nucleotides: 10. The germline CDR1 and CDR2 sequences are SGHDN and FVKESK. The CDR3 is CASSLPGGLITDTQYF. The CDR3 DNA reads TGTGCCAGCAGCTTACCAGGGGGTCTTATCACAGATACGCAGTATTTT.

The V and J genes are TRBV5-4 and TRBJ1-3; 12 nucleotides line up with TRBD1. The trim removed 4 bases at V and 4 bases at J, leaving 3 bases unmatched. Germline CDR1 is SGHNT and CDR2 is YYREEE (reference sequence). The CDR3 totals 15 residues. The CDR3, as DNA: TGTGCCAGCAGCCCGGGACAGGGGGCGGGAAACACCATATATTTT. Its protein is CASSPGQGAGNTIYF.